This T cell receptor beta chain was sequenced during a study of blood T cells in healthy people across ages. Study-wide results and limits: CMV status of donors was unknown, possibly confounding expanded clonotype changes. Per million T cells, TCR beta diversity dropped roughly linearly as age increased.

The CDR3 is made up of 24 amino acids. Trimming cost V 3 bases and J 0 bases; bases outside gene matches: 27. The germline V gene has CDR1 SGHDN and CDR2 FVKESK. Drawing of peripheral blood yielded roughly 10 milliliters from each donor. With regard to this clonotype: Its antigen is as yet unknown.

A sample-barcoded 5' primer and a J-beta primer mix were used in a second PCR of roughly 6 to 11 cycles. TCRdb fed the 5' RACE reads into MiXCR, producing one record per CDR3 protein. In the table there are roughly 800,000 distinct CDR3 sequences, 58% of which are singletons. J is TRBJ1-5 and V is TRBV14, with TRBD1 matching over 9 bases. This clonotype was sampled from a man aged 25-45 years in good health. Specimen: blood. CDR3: CASSQSTGGPIQTRKKYSNQPQHF. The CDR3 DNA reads TGTGCCAGCAGCCAGTCAACAGGGGGCCCGATCCAAACAAGGAAAAAATATAGCAATCAGCCCCAGCATTTT.